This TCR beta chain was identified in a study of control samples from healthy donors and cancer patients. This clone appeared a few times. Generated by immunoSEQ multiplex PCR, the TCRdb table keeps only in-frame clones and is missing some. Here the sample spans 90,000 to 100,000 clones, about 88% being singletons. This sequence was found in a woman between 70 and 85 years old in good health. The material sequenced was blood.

CDR3 bases: TGTGCCAGCTCACCCTCCCAGGGACGAGGAGGGAAGTTTGGCTACACCTTC. It codes for CASSPSQGRGGKFGYTF. The J gene is TRBJ1-2, the V gene TRBV18; tentatively, D is TRBD1 (5 bases). Trimming shortened V by 3 bases and J by 7 bases, and 24 bases separated the two germline ends. The CDR3 has 17 residues. Looked up from germline, CDR1 is KGHSH and CDR2 is LQKENI.